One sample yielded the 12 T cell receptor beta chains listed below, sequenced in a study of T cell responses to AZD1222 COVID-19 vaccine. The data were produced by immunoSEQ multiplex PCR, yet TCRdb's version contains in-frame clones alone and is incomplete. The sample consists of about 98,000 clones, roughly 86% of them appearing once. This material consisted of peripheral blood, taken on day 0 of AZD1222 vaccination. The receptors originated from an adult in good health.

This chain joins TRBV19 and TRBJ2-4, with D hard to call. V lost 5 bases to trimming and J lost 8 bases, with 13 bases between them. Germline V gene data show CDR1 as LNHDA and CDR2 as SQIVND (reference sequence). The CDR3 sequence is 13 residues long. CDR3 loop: CASSYVPEDIQYF. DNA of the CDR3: TGTGCCAGTAGTTATGTACCAGAAGACATTCAGTACTTC.

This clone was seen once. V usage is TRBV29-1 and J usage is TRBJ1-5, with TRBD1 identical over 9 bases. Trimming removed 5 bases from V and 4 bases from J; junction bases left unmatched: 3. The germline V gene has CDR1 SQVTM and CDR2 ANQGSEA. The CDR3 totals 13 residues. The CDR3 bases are TGCAGCGTTTCCGGGACAGGGAATCAGCCCCAGCATTTT. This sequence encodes CSVSGTGNQPQHF. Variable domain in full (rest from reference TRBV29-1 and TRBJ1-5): SAVISQKPSRDICQRGTSLTIQCQVDSQVTMMFWYRQQPGQSLTLIATANQGSEATYESGFVIDKFPISRPNLTFSTLTVSNMSPEDSSIYLCSVSGTGNQPQHFGDGTRLSIL.

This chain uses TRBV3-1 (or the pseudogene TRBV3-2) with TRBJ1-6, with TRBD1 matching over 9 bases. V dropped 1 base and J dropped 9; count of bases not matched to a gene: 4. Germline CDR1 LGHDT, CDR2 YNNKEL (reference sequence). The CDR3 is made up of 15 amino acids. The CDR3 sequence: CASSQGHRGLSPLHF. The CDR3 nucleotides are TGTGCCAGCAGCCAAGGGCACAGGGGGCTTTCACCCCTCCACTTT.

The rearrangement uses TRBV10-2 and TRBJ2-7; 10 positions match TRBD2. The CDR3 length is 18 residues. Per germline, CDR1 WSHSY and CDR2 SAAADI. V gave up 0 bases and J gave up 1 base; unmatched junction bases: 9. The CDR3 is CASSESLLLAGLSYEQYF. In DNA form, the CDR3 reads TGCGCCAGCAGTGAGTCCCTATTACTAGCGGGACTATCCTACGAGCAGTACTTC.

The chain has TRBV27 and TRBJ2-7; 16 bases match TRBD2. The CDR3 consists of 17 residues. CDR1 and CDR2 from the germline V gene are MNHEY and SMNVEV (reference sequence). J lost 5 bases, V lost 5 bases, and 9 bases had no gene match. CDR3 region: CASSAGTSGRAGDEQYF. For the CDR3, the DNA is TGTGCCAGCAGTGCCGGGACTAGCGGGAGGGCCGGGGACGAGCAGTACTTC.

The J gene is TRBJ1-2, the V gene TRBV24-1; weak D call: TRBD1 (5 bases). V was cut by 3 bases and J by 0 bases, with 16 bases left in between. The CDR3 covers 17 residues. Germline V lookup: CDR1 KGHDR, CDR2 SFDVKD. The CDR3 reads CATSDPVGASSNYGYTF. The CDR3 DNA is TGTGCCACCAGTGATCCCGTCGGGGCCTCATCTAACTATGGCTACACCTTC.

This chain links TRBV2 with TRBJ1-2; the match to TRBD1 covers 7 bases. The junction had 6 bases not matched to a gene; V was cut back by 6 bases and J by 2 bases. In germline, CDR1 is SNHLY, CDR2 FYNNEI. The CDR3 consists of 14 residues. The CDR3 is CASRGGQSNYGYTF. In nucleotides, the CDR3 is TGTGCCAGCAGGGGGGGACAGTCGAACTATGGCTACACCTTC.

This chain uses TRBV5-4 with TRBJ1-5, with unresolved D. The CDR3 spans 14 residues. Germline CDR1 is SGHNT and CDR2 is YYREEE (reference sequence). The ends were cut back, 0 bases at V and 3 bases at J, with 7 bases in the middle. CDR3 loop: CASSLDGYNQPQHF. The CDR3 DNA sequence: TGTGCCAGCAGCTTGGACGGATACAATCAGCCCCAGCATTTT.

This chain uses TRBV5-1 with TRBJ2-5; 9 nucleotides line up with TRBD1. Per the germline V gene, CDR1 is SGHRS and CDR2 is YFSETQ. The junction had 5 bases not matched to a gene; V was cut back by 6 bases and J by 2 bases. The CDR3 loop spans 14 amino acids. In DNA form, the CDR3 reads TGCGCCAGCACCCCGACAGGGGGTCAAGAGACCCAGTACTTC. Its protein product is CASTPTGGQETQYF.

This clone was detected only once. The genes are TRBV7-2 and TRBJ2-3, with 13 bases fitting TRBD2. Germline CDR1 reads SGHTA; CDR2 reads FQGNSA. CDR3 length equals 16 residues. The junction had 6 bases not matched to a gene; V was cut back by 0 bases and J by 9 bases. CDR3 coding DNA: TGTGCCAGCAGCTTAGCTAAACTAGCGGGAGGGCCCACGCAGTATTTT. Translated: CASSLAKLAGGPTQYF.

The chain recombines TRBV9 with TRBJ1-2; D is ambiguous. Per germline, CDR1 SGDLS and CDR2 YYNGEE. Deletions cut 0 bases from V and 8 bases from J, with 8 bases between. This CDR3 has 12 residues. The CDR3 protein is CASSVVGNGYTF. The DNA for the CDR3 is TGTGCCAGCAGCGTAGTAGGGAACGGCTACACCTTC. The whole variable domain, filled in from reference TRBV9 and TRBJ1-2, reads DSGVTQTPKHLITATGQRVTLRCSPRSGDLSVYWYQQSLDQGLQFLIQYYNGEERAKGNILERFSAQQFPDLHSELNLSSLELGDSALYFCASSVVGNGYTFGSGTRLTVV.

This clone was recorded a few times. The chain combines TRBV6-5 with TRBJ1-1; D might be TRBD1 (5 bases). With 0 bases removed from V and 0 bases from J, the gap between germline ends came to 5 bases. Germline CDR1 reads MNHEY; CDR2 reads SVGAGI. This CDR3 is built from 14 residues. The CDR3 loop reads CASSYSTVNTEAFF. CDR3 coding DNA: TGTGCCAGCAGTTACTCGACAGTGAACACTGAAGCTTTCTTT.